This T cell receptor (beta chain) was sequenced during a study of blood T cell repertoires in COVID-19. V gave up 0 bases and J gave up 8 bases; unmatched junction bases: 8. Germline loops: CDR1 SGHDT, CDR2 YYEEEE. The CDR3 has 16 amino acids. Some clones are missing from TCRdb's copy, which holds only in-frame ones; the method was immunoSEQ multiplex PCR. The profile shows 150,000 to 200,000 clones, 90% of them singletons. The chain uses TRBV5-6 and TRBJ2-1, with 10 positions matching TRBD1. The sequence derives from a man aged 50-59 years with acute or convalescent COVID-19. The specimen was peripheral blood. The DNA of the CDR3 is TGTGCCAGCAGCTTGGTGGGGAAGACAGGGGGCGATGAGCAGTTCTTC. Its protein is CASSLVGKTGGDEQFF.